Shown below are 22 T cell receptor beta chains from a single sample sequenced in a study of cytomegalovirus exposure and HLA in healthy donors. Researchers ran the PCR with 60 Vbeta and 13 Jbeta primers. The protocol was immunoSEQ multiplex PCR, while the TCRdb copy is restricted to in-frame clones and leaves out a portion. The sample lists 100,000 or so clones, around 80% seen once, with over 5% in the top ten. The sample was PBMCs. These TCRs come from a female donor in good health and CMV-seropositive.

The rearrangement joins TRBV14 to TRBJ2-7; TRBD1 might be the D (6 bases). Germline CDR1 and CDR2: SGHDN and FVKESK. The CDR3 has 14 amino acids. Trimming removed 0 bases at V and 6 bases at J, with 12 bases between. The CDR3 DNA sequence: TGTGCCAGCAGCCAAGAGAGGGGGTGGCGCGAGCAGTACTTC. Protein: CASSQERGWREQYF.

In this sample, this clone turned up once. The chain carries TRBV4-2 and TRBJ2-5, with TRBD2 as a possible D gene (6 bases). V was pared by 0 bases and J by 9 bases, with 14 bases between. Germline CDR1 is LGHNA and CDR2 is YNFKEQ. The CDR3 covers 14 residues. The CDR3 sequence: CASSQDTAREAQYF. CDR3 DNA sequence: TGTGCCAGCAGCCAAGATACTGCAAGGGAGGCCCAGTACTTC.

This clone was counted between two and nine times. The V call is TRBV6-1, the J call TRBJ2-3; 8 bases map to TRBD1. Unmatched junction bases numbered 7, after V lost 4 bases and J lost 1 base. CDR3 size: 16 residues. Germline V lookup: CDR1 MNHNS, CDR2 SASEGT. CDR3 amino acids: CASSARTGMGTDTQYF. The CDR3 coding sequence is TGTGCCAGCAGTGCTCGGACAGGGATGGGCACAGATACGCAGTATTTT.

This clone was recorded a few times. The rearrangement links TRBV6-6 to TRBJ1-1; D might be TRBD1 (6 bases). Germline loops: CDR1 MNHNY, CDR2 SVGAGI (reference sequence). CDR3 length: 15 residues. With 2 bases removed from V and 1 base from J, the gap between germline ends came to 11 bases. The CDR3 is CASSYHQGSNTEAFF. The DNA of the CDR3 is TGTGCCAGCAGTTACCATCAGGGGTCGAACACTGAAGCTTTCTTT.

The rearrangement uses TRBV11-2 and TRBJ2-2; 7 nucleotides align to TRBD1. V trimming: 4 bases; J trimming: 2 bases; junction bases outside the gene matches: 4. This CDR3 has 15 amino acids. Germline CDR1 SGHAT, CDR2 FQNNGV. Written as DNA, the CDR3 is TGTGCCAGCAGCTCTGGGACAGCTAACACCGGGGAGCTGTTTTTT. Its translation is CASSSGTANTGELFF.

The chain joins TRBV2 to TRBJ2-5; TRBD2 is a possible D gene (5 bases). The germline CDR1 and CDR2 sequences are SNHLY and FYNNEI. V lost 5 bases and J 1 base, leaving 8 bases between the germline ends. The CDR3 has 13 residues. DNA for the CDR3: TGTGCCAGCAGTCGGACTGCCCAAGAGACCCAGTACTTC. Its translation is CASSRTAQETQYF.

This chain connects TRBV5-1 to TRBJ1-1; D is ambiguous. Trimming took 3 bases from V and 4 from J, leaving 10 bases between them. This CDR3 spans 13 amino acids. The germline CDR1 and CDR2 sequences are SGHRS and YFSETQ. The CDR3 nucleotides read TGCGCCAGCAGCTATGAGGGAAGCACTGAAGCTTTCTTT. Translating it yields CASSYEGSTEAFF.

The J gene is TRBJ2-6, the V gene TRBV27; TRBD1 is a possible D gene (6 bases). Per germline, CDR1 MNHEY and CDR2 SMNVEV (reference sequence). V dropped 0 bases and J dropped 1 base, with 10 bases sitting between them. The CDR3 has 17 amino acids. The CDR3, as DNA: TGTGCCAGCAGTTTATCGACAGGTACATCTGGGGCCAACGTCCTGACTTTC. Protein: CASSLSTGTSGANVLTF.

The V gene is TRBV6-1, the J gene TRBJ2-3; 9 positions match TRBD1. CDR1 and CDR2 (germline): MNHNS, SASEGT. V dropped 2 bases and J dropped 4; count of bases not matched to a gene: 4. CDR3 size: 15 residues. The CDR3 loop is CASSELDRGPDTQYF. The CDR3 DNA sequence: TGTGCCAGCAGTGAACTGGACAGGGGCCCAGATACGCAGTATTTT.

This chain connects TRBV25-1 to TRBJ2-4; D is uncertain. Germline CDR1 reads MGHDK; CDR2 reads SYGVNS. This CDR3 spans 15 amino acids. V gave up 3 bases and J gave up 2 bases, with 11 bases separating them. The chain's CDR3 is CASSDPRQPKNIQYF. The CDR3 bases are TGTGCCAGCAGTGACCCCAGGCAGCCCAAAAACATTCAGTACTTC.

This sequence joins TRBV5-1 and TRBJ2-7; 11 nucleotides align to TRBD2. V lost 5 bases, J lost 7 bases, and 8 bases stayed unmatched. The CDR3 has 14 residues. Germline CDR1 SGHRS, CDR2 YFSETQ. The DNA for the CDR3 is TGCGCCAGCAGTACCCTGTCTAGCGGGAGGGAGCAGTACTTC. Encoded protein: CASSTLSSGREQYF.

The rearrangement uses TRBV7-2 and TRBJ1-2; D is possibly TRBD1 (5 bases). The CDR3 extends over 14 amino acids. Between the trimmed V and J ends, which lost 5 bases and 1 base, there was a span of 11 bases. The V gene's germline CDR1 is SGHTA and CDR2 FQGNSA. The CDR3 nucleotides read TGTGCCAGCAGCCCCGTGGGGGGTAACTATGGCTACACCTTC. It codes for CASSPVGGNYGYTF.

The J gene is TRBJ1-1, the V gene TRBV4-1, with TRBD1 matching 9 bases. The J segment lost 2 bases and the V segment lost 4 bases, leaving 5 bases of the junction unmatched. Looked up from germline, CDR1 is MGHRA and CDR2 is YSYEKL. The CDR3 runs to 15 residues. As DNA, the CDR3 is TGCGCCAGCAGCCCGCCGGGACAGGGAAACACTGAAGCTTTCTTT. Protein sequence: CASSPPGQGNTEAFF.

The chain links TRBV6-5 to TRBJ2-2; no clear D. There are 11 residues in the CDR3. The V and J ends lost 7 bases and 8 bases respectively, with 8 bases between them. Per germline, CDR1 MNHEY and CDR2 SVGAGI. The CDR3 protein is CASIQAGELFF. The CDR3 DNA is TGTGCCAGCATTCAGGCTGGGGAGCTGTTTTTT.

The V call is TRBV29-1, the J call TRBJ2-1; 15 nucleotides align to TRBD2. The CDR3 is 17 amino acids. V lost 2 bases to trimming and J lost 4 bases; unmatched junction nucleotides: 6. Germline CDR1 is SQVTM and CDR2 is ANQGSEA. CDR3 DNA: TGCAGCGTTGAAACGGGACTAGCGGGAGGACTGTACAATGAGCAGTTCTTC. The encoded protein is CSVETGLAGGLYNEQFF.

The genes are TRBV19 and TRBJ1-2, with D tentatively TRBD1 (5 bases). Per the germline V gene, CDR1 is LNHDA and CDR2 is SQIVND (reference sequence). V shed 6 bases and J shed 3 bases, with 14 bases lying between them. The CDR3 is 14 amino acids. The CDR3 here is CASRDRPRHYGYTF. As DNA, the CDR3 is TGTGCCAGTAGAGACAGACCCAGGCACTATGGCTACACCTTC.

V usage is TRBV6-1 and J usage is TRBJ1-3, with D possibly TRBD1 on 5 matching bases. Germline CDR1 and CDR2: MNHNS and SASEGT. The CDR3 consists of 16 residues. Between the trimmed V and J ends, which lost 4 bases and 3 bases, there was a span of 16 bases. This CDR3 reads CASSVTALGVGNTIYF. CDR3 sequence (DNA): TGTGCCAGCAGTGTTACCGCCTTAGGGGTTGGAAACACCATATATTTT.

V and J are TRBV30 and TRBJ1-4, with TRBD1 identical over 9 bases. The germline V gene encodes CDR1 GTSNPN and CDR2 SVGIG (reference sequence). The J segment lost 7 bases and the V segment lost 1 base, leaving 7 bases of the junction unmatched. The CDR3 is 15 residues long. The DNA of the CDR3 is TGTGCCTGGAGTGGGAAGACAGGGGGTATTGAAAAACTGTTTTTT. Translated: CAWSGKTGGIEKLFF.

The chain links TRBV2 to TRBJ2-6, with TRBD2 matching over 13 bases. J lost 1 base, V lost 7 bases, and 7 bases had no gene match. Looked up from germline, CDR1 is SNHLY and CDR2 is FYNNEI. This CDR3 region has 18 residues. The chain's CDR3 is CASNPLLAGGSGANVLTF. CDR3 nucleotides: TGTGCCAGCAACCCTTTACTAGCGGGAGGGTCTGGGGCCAACGTCCTGACTTTC.

The rearrangement links TRBV30 to TRBJ1-6, with 7 bases aligning to TRBD1. Trimming took 5 bases from V and 7 from J; bases not matched to a gene: 2. CDR1 is GTSNPN, CDR2 SVGIG, per germline (reference sequence). The length of the CDR3 is 12 residues. CDR3 sequence: CAWDRANSPLHF. For the CDR3, the DNA is TGTGCCTGGGACAGGGCGAATTCACCCCTCCACTTT.

The chain is built from TRBV4-3 and TRBJ2-7; TRBD2 aligns across 9 bases. CDR1 and CDR2 from the germline V gene are LGHNA and YSLEER. This CDR3 spans 15 amino acids. Trimming cost V 1 base and J 3 bases; bases outside gene matches: 4. As DNA, the CDR3 is TGCGCCAGCAGCCAAGGGTTAGCGGGGGACTACGAGCAGTACTTC. Translating it yields CASSQGLAGDYEQYF.

The CDR3 DNA is TGTGCCAGCAGCTACCGGACTGGGGAGACCCAGTACTTC. Protein sequence: CASSYRTGETQYF. The V gene is TRBV11-2, the J gene TRBJ2-5; D might be TRBD2 (5 bases). Germline V gene sequence: CDR1 SGHAT, CDR2 FQNNGV. Trimming pared 4 bases from V and 5 bases from J, leaving 11 bases between. CDR3 length: 13 residues.